This TCR beta chain was recovered during a study of blood T cell repertoires in COVID-19. Across the study: COVID-19 samples, acute and convalescent, were from the United States, Italy and Spain. T cells, B-cell-depleted T cells, or PBMCs supplied cDNA or gDNA.

Deletions cut 5 bases from V and 5 bases from J, with 12 bases between. The CDR3 contains 13 residues. The germline gives CDR1 SGHTA, CDR2 FQGTGA. Clones were read by immunoSEQ multiplex PCR, and TCRdb kept only the in-frame ones, dropping some. The sample has about 330,000 clones, roughly 90% seen once. The receptor comes from a woman between 45 and 60 years old with active or convalescent COVID-19. The chain recombines TRBV7-3 with TRBJ2-5; tentative D call: TRBD1 (5 bases). The sample comprised peripheral blood. Written as DNA, the CDR3 is TGTGCCAGCAGCAACAGTAAGGGGGAGACCCAGTACTTC. It encodes CASSNSKGETQYF.